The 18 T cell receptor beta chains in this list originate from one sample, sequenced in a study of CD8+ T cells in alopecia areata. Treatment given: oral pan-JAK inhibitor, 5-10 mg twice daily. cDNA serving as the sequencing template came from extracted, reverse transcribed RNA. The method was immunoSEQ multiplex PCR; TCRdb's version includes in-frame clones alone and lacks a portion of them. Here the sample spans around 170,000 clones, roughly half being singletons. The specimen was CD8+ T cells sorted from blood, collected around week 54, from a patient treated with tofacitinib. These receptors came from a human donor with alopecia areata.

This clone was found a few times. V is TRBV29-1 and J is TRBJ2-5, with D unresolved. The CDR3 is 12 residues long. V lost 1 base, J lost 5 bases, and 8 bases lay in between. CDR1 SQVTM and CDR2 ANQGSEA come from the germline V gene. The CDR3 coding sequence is TGCAGCGTTGAAGGTCTTGGGGAGACCCAGTACTTC. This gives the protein CSVEGLGETQYF. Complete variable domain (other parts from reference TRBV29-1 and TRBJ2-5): SAVISQKPSRDICQRGTSLTIQCQVDSQVTMMFWYRQQPGQSLTLIATANQGSEATYESGFVIDKFPISRPNLTFSTLTVSNMSPEDSSIYLCSVEGLGETQYFGPGTRLLVL.

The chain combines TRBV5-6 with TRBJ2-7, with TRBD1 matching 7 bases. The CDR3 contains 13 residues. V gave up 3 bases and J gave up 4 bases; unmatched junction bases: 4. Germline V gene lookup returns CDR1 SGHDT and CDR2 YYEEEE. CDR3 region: CASSSGTAYEQYF. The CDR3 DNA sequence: TGTGCCAGCAGCTCCGGGACAGCGTACGAGCAGTACTTC.

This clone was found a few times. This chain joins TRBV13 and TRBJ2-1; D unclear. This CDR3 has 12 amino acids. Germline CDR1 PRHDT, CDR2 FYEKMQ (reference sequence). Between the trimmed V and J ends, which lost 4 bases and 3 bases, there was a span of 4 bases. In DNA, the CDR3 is TGTGCCAGCAGCTCCAACTACAATGAGCAGTTCTTC. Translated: CASSSNYNEQFF.

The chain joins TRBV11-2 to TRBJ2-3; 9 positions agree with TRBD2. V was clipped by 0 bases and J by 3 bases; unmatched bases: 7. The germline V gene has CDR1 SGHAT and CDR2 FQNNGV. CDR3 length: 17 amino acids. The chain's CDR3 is CASSLDGETSGTDTQYF. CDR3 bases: TGTGCCAGCAGCTTAGATGGGGAGACTAGCGGAACAGATACGCAGTATTTT.

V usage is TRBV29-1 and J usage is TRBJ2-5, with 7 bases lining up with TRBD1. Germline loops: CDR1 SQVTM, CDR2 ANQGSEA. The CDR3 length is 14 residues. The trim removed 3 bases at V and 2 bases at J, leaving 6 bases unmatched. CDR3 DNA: TGCAGCGTTGATTTGGGACAGTTACAAGAGACCCAGTACTTC. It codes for CSVDLGQLQETQYF.

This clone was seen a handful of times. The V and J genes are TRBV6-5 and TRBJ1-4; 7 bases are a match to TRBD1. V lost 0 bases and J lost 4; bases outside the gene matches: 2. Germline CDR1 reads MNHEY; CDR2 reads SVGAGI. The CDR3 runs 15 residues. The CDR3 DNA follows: TGTGCCAGCAGTTACTCTCAGGGGGTTAATGAAAAACTGTTTTTT. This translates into CASSYSQGVNEKLFF.

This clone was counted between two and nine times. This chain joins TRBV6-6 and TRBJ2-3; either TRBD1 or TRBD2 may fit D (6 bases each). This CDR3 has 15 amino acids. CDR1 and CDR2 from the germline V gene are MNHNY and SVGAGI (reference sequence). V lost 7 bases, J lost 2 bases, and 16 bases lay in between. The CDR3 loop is CASTAGEVYTDTQYF. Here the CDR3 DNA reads TGTGCCAGCACCGCAGGGGAGGTGTACACAGATACGCAGTATTTT.

The CDR3 DNA is TGTGCCAGCAGCCCCCAGAAGAACACTGAAGCTTTCTTT. Translated: CASSPQKNTEAFF. The V gene is TRBV7-3, the J gene TRBJ1-1; D gene unclear. The CDR3 has 13 amino acids. Germline CDR1 reads SGHTA; CDR2 reads FQGTGA. V was clipped by 5 bases and J by 1 base, with 8 bases between them.

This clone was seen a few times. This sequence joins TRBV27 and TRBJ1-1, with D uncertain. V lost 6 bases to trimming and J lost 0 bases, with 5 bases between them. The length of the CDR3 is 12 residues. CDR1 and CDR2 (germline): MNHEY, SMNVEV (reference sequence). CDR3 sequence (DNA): TGTGCCAGCAGGACCCTGAACACTGAAGCTTTCTTT. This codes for CASRTLNTEAFF.

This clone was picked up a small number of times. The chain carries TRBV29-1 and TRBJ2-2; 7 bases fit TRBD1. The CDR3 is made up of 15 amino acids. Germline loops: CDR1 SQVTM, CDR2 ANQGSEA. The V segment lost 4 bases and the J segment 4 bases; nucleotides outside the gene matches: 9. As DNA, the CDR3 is TGCAGCGTTGTAAAAACAGGGGATTTCACCGGGGAGCTGTTTTTT. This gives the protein CSVVKTGDFTGELFF.

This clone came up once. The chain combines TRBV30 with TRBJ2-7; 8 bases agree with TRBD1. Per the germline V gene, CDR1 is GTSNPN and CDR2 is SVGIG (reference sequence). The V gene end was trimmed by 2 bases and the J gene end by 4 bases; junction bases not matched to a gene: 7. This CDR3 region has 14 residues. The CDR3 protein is CAWSTPRTGYEQYF. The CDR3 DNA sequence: TGTGCCTGGAGTACCCCTAGGACAGGGTACGAGCAGTACTTC. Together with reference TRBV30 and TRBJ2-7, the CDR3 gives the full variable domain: SQTIHQWPATLVQPVGSPLSLECTVEGTSNPNLYWYRQAAGRGLQLLFYSVGIGQISSEVPQNLSASRPQDRQFILSSKKLLLSDSGFYLCAWSTPRTGYEQYFGPGTRLTVT.

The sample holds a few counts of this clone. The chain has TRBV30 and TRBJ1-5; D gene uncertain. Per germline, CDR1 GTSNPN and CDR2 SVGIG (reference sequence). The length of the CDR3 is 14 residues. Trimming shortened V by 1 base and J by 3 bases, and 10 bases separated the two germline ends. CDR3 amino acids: CAWSEASPNQPQHF. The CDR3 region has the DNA TGTGCCTGGAGTGAGGCCAGCCCCAATCAGCCCCAGCATTTT.

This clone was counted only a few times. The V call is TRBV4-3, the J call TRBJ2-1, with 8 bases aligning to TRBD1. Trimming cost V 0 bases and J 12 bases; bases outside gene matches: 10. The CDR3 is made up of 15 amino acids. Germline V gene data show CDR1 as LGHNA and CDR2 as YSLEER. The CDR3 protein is CASSQDLGTGSGQFF. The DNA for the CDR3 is TGCGCCAGCAGCCAAGATCTTGGGACAGGTTCAGGGCAGTTCTTC.

The CDR3 bases are TGTGCCAGCAGCTTATATCCGTTGGGCACTGAAGCTTTCTTT. This gives the protein CASSLYPLGTEAFF. The genes are TRBV5-6 and TRBJ1-1, with unresolved D. V lost 2 bases and J lost 4, with 12 bases in between. Germline CDR1 SGHDT, CDR2 YYEEEE. CDR3 length: 14 amino acids.

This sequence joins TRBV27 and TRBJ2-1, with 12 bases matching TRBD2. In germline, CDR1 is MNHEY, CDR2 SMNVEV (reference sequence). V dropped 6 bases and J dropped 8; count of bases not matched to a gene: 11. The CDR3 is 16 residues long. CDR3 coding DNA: TGTGCCAGCAGATTTTCCGGGACTAGCGGGTTCCATGAGCAGTTCTTC. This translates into CASRFSGTSGFHEQFF.

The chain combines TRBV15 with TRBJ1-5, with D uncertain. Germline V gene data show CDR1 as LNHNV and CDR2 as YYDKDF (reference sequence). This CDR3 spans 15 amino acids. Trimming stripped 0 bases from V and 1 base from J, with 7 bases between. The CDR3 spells CATSRDVGSNQPQHF. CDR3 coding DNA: TGTGCCACCAGCAGAGATGTCGGGAGCAATCAGCCCCAGCATTTT.

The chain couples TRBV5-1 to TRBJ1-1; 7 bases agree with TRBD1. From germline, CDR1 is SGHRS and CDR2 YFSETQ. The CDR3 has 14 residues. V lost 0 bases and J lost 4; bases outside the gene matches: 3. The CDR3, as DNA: TGCGCCAGCAGCTTGGAAGGGGGCCTCACTGAAGCTTTCTTT. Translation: CASSLEGGLTEAFF.

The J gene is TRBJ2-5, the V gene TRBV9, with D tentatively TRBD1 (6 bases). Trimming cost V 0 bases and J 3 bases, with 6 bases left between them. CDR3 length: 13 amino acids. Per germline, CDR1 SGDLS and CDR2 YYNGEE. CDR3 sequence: CASSVGQEETQYF. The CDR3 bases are TGTGCCAGCAGCGTAGGACAGGAAGAGACCCAGTACTTC.